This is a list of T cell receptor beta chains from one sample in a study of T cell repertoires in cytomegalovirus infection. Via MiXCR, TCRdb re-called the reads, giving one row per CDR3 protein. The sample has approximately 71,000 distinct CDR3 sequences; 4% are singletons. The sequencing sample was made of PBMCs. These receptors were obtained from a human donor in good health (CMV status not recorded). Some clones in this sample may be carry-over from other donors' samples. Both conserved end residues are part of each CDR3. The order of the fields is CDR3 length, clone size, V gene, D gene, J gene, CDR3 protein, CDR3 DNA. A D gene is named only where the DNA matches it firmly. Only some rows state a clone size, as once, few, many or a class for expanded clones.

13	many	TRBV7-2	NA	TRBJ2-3	CASSLAYSDTQYF	TGTGCCAGCAGCTTAGCTTACTCGGATACGCAGTATTTT
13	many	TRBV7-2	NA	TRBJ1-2	CASSLAGKGGYTF	TGTGCCAGCAGCTTAGCCGGAAAAGGCGGCTACACCTTC
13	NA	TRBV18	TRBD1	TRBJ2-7	CATREDRAYEQYF	TGTGCCACCAGAGAGGACAGGGCCTACGAGCAGTACTTC
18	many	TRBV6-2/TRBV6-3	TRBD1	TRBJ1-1	CASSYVQGESIMNTEAFF	TGTGCCAGCAGTTACGTCCAGGGGGAGTCTATTATGAACACTGAAGCTTTCTTT
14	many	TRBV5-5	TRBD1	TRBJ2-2	CASSYGQENRELFF	TGTGCCAGCAGCTACGGACAGGAGAATCGGGAGCTGTTTTTT
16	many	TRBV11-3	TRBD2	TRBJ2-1	CASSLDGLADYNEQFF	TGTGCCAGCAGCTTAGACGGACTAGCGGACTACAATGAGCAGTTCTTC
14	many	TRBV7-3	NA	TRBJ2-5	CASSLTPRQETQYF	TGTGCCAGCAGCTTAACGCCTCGACAAGAGACCCAGTACTTC
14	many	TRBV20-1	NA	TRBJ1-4	CSASDTATNEKLFF	TGCAGTGCTTCTGACACTGCAACTAATGAAAAACTGTTTTTT
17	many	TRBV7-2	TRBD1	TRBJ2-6	CASSFTGVGSGANVLTF	TGTGCCAGCAGCTTTACAGGGGTGGGCTCTGGGGCCAACGTCCTGACTTTC
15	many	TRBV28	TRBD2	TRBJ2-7	CASSPHGTTSYEQYF	TGTGCCAGCAGTCCTCACGGGACTACCTCCTACGAGCAGTACTTC
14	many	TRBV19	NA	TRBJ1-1	CASSIPGMNTEAFF	TGTGCCAGTAGTATCCCCGGCATGAACACTGAAGCTTTCTTT
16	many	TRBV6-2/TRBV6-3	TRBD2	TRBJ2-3	CASSPRGLAVTDTQYF	TGTGCCAGCAGCCCCCGGGGACTAGCGGTTACAGATACGCAGTATTTT
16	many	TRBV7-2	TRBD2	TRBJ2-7	CASSLGASGASYEQYF	TGTGCCAGCAGCTTAGGAGCTAGCGGAGCATCCTACGAGCAGTACTTC
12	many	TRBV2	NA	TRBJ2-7	CASRGPTYEQYF	TGTGCCAGCCGTGGCCCAACCTACGAGCAGTACTTC
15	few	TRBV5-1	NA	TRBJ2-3	CASSLGSGWTDTQYF	TGCGCCAGCAGCTTGGGGTCAGGGTGGACAGATACGCAGTATTTT
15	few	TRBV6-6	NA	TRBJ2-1	CASSRLGWPYNEQFF	TGTGCCAGCAGTCGTCTAGGATGGCCGTACAATGAGCAGTTCTTC
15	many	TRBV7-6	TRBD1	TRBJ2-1	CASSSVGQTYNEQFF	TGTGCCAGCAGCTCCGTGGGACAGACCTACAATGAGCAGTTCTTC
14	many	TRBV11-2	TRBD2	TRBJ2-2	CASASGGRTGELFF	TGTGCCAGCGCTAGCGGTGGGCGAACCGGGGAGCTGTTTTTT
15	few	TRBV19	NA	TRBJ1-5	CASSIDDNLGQPQHF	TGTGCCAGTAGTATAGATGACAACTTGGGTCAGCCCCAGCATTTT
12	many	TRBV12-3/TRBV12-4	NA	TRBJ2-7	CASRRGAGEQYF	TGTGCCAGCAGACGAGGTGCGGGCGAGCAGTACTTC
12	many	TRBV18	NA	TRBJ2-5	CASSRDQETQYF	TGTGCCAGCTCACGGGACCAAGAGACCCAGTACTTC
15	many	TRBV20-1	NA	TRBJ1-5	CSARVQGGNNQPQHF	TGCAGTGCTAGAGTACAGGGCGGAAACAATCAGCCCCAGCATTTT
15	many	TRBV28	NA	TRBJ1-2	CASSLLGRSNYGYTF	TGTGCCAGCAGTTTATTAGGCAGGAGTAACTATGGCTACACCTTC